The 29 T cell receptor beta chains listed next were all sequenced from one sample in a study of identical twins. One entry per CDR3 protein, called by TCRdb with MiXCR from the 5' RACE reads. The profile shows hundreds of thousands of distinct CDR3 sequences, 8.6% of them singletons. These records were also assigned to another study, of yellow fever vaccine responses in identical twins.

Sequencing input: PBMCs. The receptors originated from a woman between 18 and 30 years old in good health.

In its sample, this clonotype was seen a few times. The chain links TRBV12-3 or TRBV12-4 to TRBJ1-3; a weak D match, TRBD1 (5 bases). V shed 5 bases and J shed 2 bases, with 16 bases lying between them. The CDR3 is 16 amino acids. CDR3: CASSPLQGSTGNTIYF. Written as DNA, the CDR3 is TGTGCCAGCAGTCCTTTGCAGGGATCGACTGGAAACACCATATATTTT.

This clonotype was counted a few times. CDR3 amino acids: CASSQTSGIAYEQYF. The CDR3 nucleotides read TGTGCCAGCAGCCAGACTAGCGGGATTGCCTACGAGCAGTACTTC. This rearrangement joins TRBV4-2 to TRBJ2-7, with 11 positions matching TRBD2. The V gene's germline CDR1 is LGHNA and CDR2 YNFKEQ. Unmatched junction bases numbered 3, after V lost 3 bases and J lost 2 bases. The CDR3 spans 15 residues.

This clonotype was counted ten times or more. The chain recombines TRBV29-1 with TRBJ2-1; TRBD2 agrees at 14 bases. The germline V gene encodes CDR1 SQVTM and CDR2 ANQGSEA. CDR3 size: 12 residues. CDR3 sequence: CSGTSGSDEQFF. CDR3 nucleotides: TGCAGTGGGACTAGCGGGAGTGATGAGCAGTTCTTC.

This chain uses TRBV4-1 with TRBJ1-1; 7 nucleotides align to TRBD1. The CDR3 totals 14 residues. Germline V gene data show CDR1 as MGHRA and CDR2 as YSYEKL. The trim removed 2 bases at V and 1 base at J, leaving 1 base unmatched. The CDR3 spells CASSQWDRNTEAFF. DNA for the CDR3: TGCGCCAGCAGCCAATGGGACAGGAACACTGAAGCTTTCTTT.

This clonotype was counted between two and nine times. The genes are TRBV4-1 and TRBJ2-2, with D perhaps assigned TRBD1 or TRBD2 (7 bases each). The V end was cut by 5 bases, the J end by 5 bases, with 24 bases between. Germline assignment: CDR1 MGHRA and CDR2 YSYEKL. CDR3 length: 18 residues. The CDR3 DNA sequence: TGCGCCAGCAGCTACAAGCTAGGCGGTCAGGGGGGGACCGGGGAGCTGTTTTTT. It specifies CASSYKLGGQGGTGELFF.

This clonotype was counted between two and nine times. The chain is built from TRBV7-2 and TRBJ2-2; D is perhaps TRBD1 (6 bases). The V gene lost 4 bases and the J gene lost 3 bases, with 12 bases spanning the gap. This CDR3 comprises 15 residues. In germline, CDR1 is SGHTA, CDR2 FQGNSA. The chain's CDR3 is CASSYTGLDTGELFF. The CDR3 DNA is TGTGCCAGCAGCTATACAGGGTTGGACACCGGGGAGCTGTTTTTT.

The chain joins TRBV20-1 to TRBJ2-7, with 9 nucleotides matching TRBD1. Germline-derived CDR1 and CDR2 are DFQATT and SNEGSKA (reference sequence). V was pared by 5 bases and J by 7 bases, with 12 bases of the junction left unmatched. This CDR3 is built from 14 residues. CDR3 coding DNA: TGCAGTGCTCCCCTCGGACAGGGGTTGTGGGAGCAGTACTTC. This sequence encodes CSAPLGQGLWEQYF.

The rearrangement links TRBV15 to TRBJ2-2, with 8 bases fitting TRBD1. With 3 bases clipped from V and 4 bases from J, the junction kept 4 bases outside the gene matches. Germline loops: CDR1 LNHNV, CDR2 YYDKDF (reference sequence). This CDR3 is 15 amino acids long. This CDR3 is CATSRDRDLTGELFF. The CDR3 coding sequence is TGTGCCACCAGCAGGGACAGGGATCTCACCGGGGAGCTGTTTTTT.

The chain joins TRBV9 to TRBJ2-5; D unclear. CDR3 length: 15 amino acids. Trimming took 0 bases from V and 0 from J, leaving 9 bases between them. CDR1 SGDLS and CDR2 YYNGEE come from the germline V gene. CDR3 coding DNA: TGTGCCAGCAGCGTAGAGTCTACGCACCAAGAGACCCAGTACTTC. Translated: CASSVESTHQETQYF.

This clonotype has a handful of counts. This rearrangement joins TRBV6-2 or TRBV6-3 to TRBJ2-7; 12 positions agree with TRBD2. Germline CDR1 reads MNHEY; CDR2 reads SVGEGT. The junction had 20 bases not matched to a gene; V was cut back by 4 bases and J by 4 bases. This CDR3 is 20 amino acids long. CDR3 nucleotides: TGTGCCAGCAGTTCAGCCACGGGGACCAGACTAGCGGGAGCGGTTTACGAGCAGTACTTC. Its translation is CASSSATGTRLAGAVYEQYF.

The chain has TRBV5-1 and TRBJ2-7, with 8 bases fitting TRBD1. V shed 0 bases, J shed 6 bases, and the junction held 8 bases outside the gene matches. The V gene's germline CDR1 is SGHRS and CDR2 YFSETQ. The CDR3 length is 15 residues. The CDR3 is CASSLDSQGAGEQYF. In nucleotides, the CDR3 is TGCGCCAGCAGCTTGGATAGTCAGGGGGCTGGCGAGCAGTACTTC.

At least ten counts were recorded for this clonotype. The chain has TRBV10-3 and TRBJ2-2; maybe TRBD1 (6 bases). The CDR3 is 13 amino acids. The V gene's germline CDR1 is ENHRY and CDR2 SYGVKD. V was trimmed by 7 bases and J by 7 bases, leaving 13 bases between them. CDR3 amino acids: CAITTGYGGELFF. The CDR3 DNA is TGTGCCATCACCACAGGGTACGGCGGGGAGCTGTTTTTT.

This clonotype was recorded a few times. The chain uses TRBV2 and TRBJ2-5, with 12 bases lining up with TRBD1. This CDR3 is built from 16 residues. CDR1 and CDR2 from the germline V gene are SNHLY and FYNNEI. Unmatched junction bases numbered 5, after V lost 4 bases and J lost 2 bases. CDR3 sequence reads: CASSAPGQGAQETQYF. The CDR3 DNA is TGTGCCAGCAGTGCCCCGGGACAGGGGGCTCAAGAGACCCAGTACTTC. Filled out from reference TRBV2 and TRBJ2-5, the complete variable domain reads EPEVTQTPSHQVTQMGQEVILRCVPISNHLYFYWYRQILGQKVEFLVSFYNNEISEKSEIFDDQFSVERPDGSNFTLKIRSTKLEDSAMYFCASSAPGQGAQETQYFGPGTRLLVL.

This clonotype was counted ten times or more. The chain links TRBV5-1 to TRBJ2-7; 7 nucleotides agree with TRBD1. With 0 bases clipped from V and 3 bases from J, the junction kept 9 bases outside the gene matches. Germline values: CDR1 SGHRS, CDR2 YFSETQ. CDR3 length: 16 residues. CDR3 coding DNA: TGCGCCAGCAGCTTGGAGGTAGGGACAGCTCTCTACGAGCAGTACTTC. Encoded protein: CASSLEVGTALYEQYF.

This rearrangement joins TRBV3-1 to TRBJ2-1, with 7 nucleotides matching TRBD2. Germline trimming cut 4 bases from V and 9 bases from J; bases unmatched to any gene: 12. Germline V gene sequence: CDR1 LGHDT, CDR2 YNNKEL (reference sequence). CDR3 size: 15 residues. DNA of the CDR3: TGTGCCAGCAGCCGCCGGACCCCGACGGGGGGTGAGCAGTTCTTC. It is translated as CASSRRTPTGGEQFF.

The rearrangement links TRBV6-5 to TRBJ2-1; 12 positions match TRBD2. V lost 5 bases to trimming and J lost 8 bases; unmatched junction nucleotides: 4. Germline V gives CDR1 MNHEY, CDR2 SVGAGI. The CDR3 is made up of 14 amino acids. The CDR3 DNA follows: TGTGCCAGCAGTGTACTAGCGGGGGGCTATGAGCAGTTCTTC. Protein sequence: CASSVLAGGYEQFF.

This clonotype was observed a few times. J is TRBJ1-3 and V is TRBV5-1; no definite D call. Germline lookup yields CDR1 SGHRS and CDR2 YFSETQ. Trimming took off 4 bases at V and 0 bases at J, with 8 bases between the two ends. The CDR3 runs 14 residues. CDR3 sequence: CASSDRSSGNTIYF. CDR3 nucleotides: TGCGCCAGCAGCGATCGGTCCTCTGGAAACACCATATATTTT. The full variable domain, in which reference TRBV5-1 and TRBJ1-3 provide the parts outside the CDR3, is KAGVTQTPRYLIKTRGQQVTLSCSPISGHRSVSWYQQTPGQGLQFLFEYFSETQRNKGNFPGRFSGRQFSNSRSEMNVSTLELGDSALYLCASSDRSSGNTIYFGEGSWLTVV.

The chain couples TRBV12-3 or TRBV12-4 to TRBJ2-7; no definite D call. This CDR3 spans 14 amino acids. Trimming left V 6 bases short and J 5 bases short, with 17 bases between. The chain's CDR3 is CASSHGGPGDEQYF. CDR3 DNA sequence: TGTGCCAGCAGCCACGGCGGACCTGGGGACGAGCAGTACTTC.

The V call is TRBV12-3 or TRBV12-4, the J call TRBJ2-7; D is perhaps TRBD2 (5 bases). The CDR3 has 13 amino acids. The CDR3 protein is CATREPNTYEQYF. The DNA for the CDR3 is TGTGCTACTCGGGAACCGAACACCTACGAGCAGTACTTC.

The sample holds a few counts of this clonotype. This chain joins TRBV29-1 and TRBJ2-3, with D maybe TRBD2 (6 bases). The V end lost 3 bases, the J end lost 2 bases, and 18 bases lay between the germline ends. This CDR3 region has 16 residues. CDR1 SQVTM and CDR2 ANQGSEA come from the germline V gene. This chain's CDR3 is CSVDRMPGAITDTQYF. CDR3 DNA sequence: TGCAGCGTTGATCGGATGCCGGGAGCGATCACAGATACGCAGTATTTT.

This clonotype has more than one count but fewer than ten. This sequence joins TRBV20-1 and TRBJ2-7; TRBD2 agrees at 12 bases. Per the germline V gene, CDR1 is DFQATT and CDR2 is SNEGSKA (reference sequence). The length of the CDR3 is 14 residues. Losses at the gene ends were 5 bases for V and 4 bases for J; bases not matched to a gene: 6. CDR3 DNA sequence: TGCAGTGCTCCTCTAGCGGGAGGGCCTTACGAGCAGTACTTC. It codes for CSAPLAGGPYEQYF.

This chain joins TRBV7-9 and TRBJ1-3; possible D gene TRBD1, 5 bases. The V gene lost 11 bases and the J gene lost 2 bases, with 10 bases spanning the gap. The CDR3 contains 12 residues. Germline V CDR1 and CDR2: SEHNR, FQNEAQ (reference sequence). The CDR3 region is CAGKGAGNTIYF. In DNA form, the CDR3 reads TGTGCCGGGAAAGGGGCTGGAAACACCATATATTTT.

CDR3 protein: CASSVVTVEHGYTF. The CDR3 DNA is TGTGCCAGCAGCGTAGTGACGGTGGAACATGGCTACACCTTC. The chain is built from TRBV9 and TRBJ1-2, with D hard to call. The germline V gene encodes CDR1 SGDLS and CDR2 YYNGEE. V lost 0 bases to trimming and J lost 6 bases, with 12 bases between them. This CDR3 comprises 14 residues. Full variable domain (rest looked up from reference TRBV9 and TRBJ1-2): DSGVTQTPKHLITATGQRVTLRCSPRSGDLSVYWYQQSLDQGLQFLIQYYNGEERAKGNILERFSAQQFPDLHSELNLSSLELGDSALYFCASSVVTVEHGYTFGSGTRLTVV.

This clonotype came up a few times. The V call is TRBV3-1, the J call TRBJ2-1; tentative D call: TRBD1 (5 bases). Trimming stripped 1 base from V and 9 bases from J, with 13 bases between. In germline, CDR1 is LGHDT, CDR2 YNNKEL (reference sequence). The CDR3 length is 14 residues. Here the CDR3 DNA reads TGTGCCAGCAGCCAAGGGGGCGTGATCATTGAGCAGTTCTTC. It specifies CASSQGGVIIEQFF.

The chain carries TRBV6-5 and TRBJ2-7; D is unclear. Per the germline V gene, CDR1 is MNHEY and CDR2 is SVGAGI. V was trimmed by 5 bases and J by 0 bases, leaving 8 bases between them. This CDR3 region has 13 residues. DNA of the CDR3: TGTGCCAGCAGTAACAGACTCTCCTACGAGCAGTACTTC. The encoded protein is CASSNRLSYEQYF.

The J gene is TRBJ2-7, the V gene TRBV20-1; possibly TRBD1 for D (6 bases). Per germline, CDR1 DFQATT and CDR2 SNEGSKA (reference sequence). CDR3 length: 13 residues. V was shortened by 1 base and J by 5 bases, with 12 bases between the two germline ends. CDR3 coding DNA: TGCAGTGCTAGAGGACAGGTTTGGGACGAGCAGTACTTC. It encodes CSARGQVWDEQYF.

The chain couples TRBV10-3 to TRBJ2-3, with D uncertain. CDR1 and CDR2 from the germline V gene are ENHRY and SYGVKD. The V gene lost 4 bases and the J gene lost 2 bases, with 4 bases spanning the gap. There are 12 residues in the CDR3. The chain's CDR3 is CAISAVTDTQYF. The CDR3 DNA sequence: TGTGCCATCAGTGCCGTCACAGATACGCAGTATTTT.

Only a few counts were recorded for this clonotype. The J gene is TRBJ2-3, the V gene TRBV5-1; TRBD2 agrees at 13 bases. The CDR3 is made up of 17 amino acids. Per the germline V gene, CDR1 is SGHRS and CDR2 is YFSETQ. V shed 4 bases and J 6 bases; nucleotides not matched to a gene: 11. Here the CDR3 DNA reads TGCGCCAGCAGCCCGGGACTAGCGGGGACTCTCTCGGATACGCAGTATTTT. Translating gives CASSPGLAGTLSDTQYF.

This clonotype was seen only a few times. The gene calls are TRBV29-1 and TRBJ1-1; TRBD1 agrees at 8 bases. Per germline, CDR1 SQVTM and CDR2 ANQGSEA. J was trimmed by 6 bases and V by 7 bases; bases with no gene match: 13. The CDR3 extends over 14 amino acids. The CDR3 loop is CSAWTGKTYAEAFF. CDR3 nucleotide sequence: TGCAGCGCCTGGACAGGGAAGACCTATGCTGAAGCTTTCTTT.